This passage covers 31 T cell receptor beta chains from one sample sequenced in a study of T cells in Graves' hyperthyroidism and ophthalmopathy. TCR beta CDR3 sequences were amplified from RNA transcripts. First-round RT-PCR targeting the TCR CDR3 was performed with the HTBI primer set. TCRdb used MiXCR to reprocess the multiplex PCR reads, holding one entry per CDR3 protein. This sample has over 250,000 distinct CDR3 sequences; roughly 20% occur once, and the top ten carry around 60%. Sequenced input: blood. The receptors stem from a man younger than 45 with Graves' ophthalmopathy.

In nucleotides, the CDR3 is TGTGCCAGCTCACCCTCGGGGGCGGGAACCCACGAGCAGTACTTC. Translating gives CASSPSGAGTHEQYF. The chain is built from TRBV18 and TRBJ2-7; D may be TRBD1 or TRBD2 (6 bases each). Trimming removed 3 bases at V and 5 bases at J, with 17 bases between. The CDR3 is 15 residues long. The germline gives CDR1 KGHSH, CDR2 LQKENI.

V gene TRBV15 combines with J gene TRBJ1-1, with 10 nucleotides matching TRBD1. Germline V gene sequence: CDR1 LNHNV, CDR2 YYDKDF (reference sequence). V lost 8 bases to trimming and J lost 0 bases; unmatched junction nucleotides: 6. This CDR3 is 15 amino acids long. This chain's CDR3 is CATHRDRGMNTEAFF. The CDR3 coding sequence is TGTGCCACCCACCGGGACAGGGGAATGAACACTGAAGCTTTCTTT. The complete variable domain, with remaining parts taken from reference TRBV15 and TRBJ1-1, reads DAMVIQNPRYQVTQFGKPVTLSCSQTLNHNVMYWYQQKSSQAPKLLFHYYDKDFNNEADTPDNFQSRRPNTSFCFLDIRSPGLGDTAMYLCATHRDRGMNTEAFFGQGTRLTVV.

The table lists this clonotype with a few counts. The chain has TRBV7-9 and TRBJ2-3; weak D call: TRBD2 (5 bases). Trimming removed 0 bases from V and 0 bases from J, with 7 bases in between. The CDR3 loop spans 15 amino acids. Per germline, CDR1 SEHNR and CDR2 FQNEAQ (reference sequence). In DNA form, the CDR3 reads TGTGCCAGCAGCTTAGCGGGAGTCAGCACAGATACGCAGTATTTT. It is translated as CASSLAGVSTDTQYF.

V gene TRBV19 combines with J gene TRBJ2-6, with a tentative D call TRBD2 (6 bases). The V gene lost 8 bases and the J gene lost 0 bases, with 17 bases spanning the gap. Germline CDR1 reads LNHDA; CDR2 reads SQIVND (reference sequence). CDR3 size: 17 residues. In DNA, the CDR3 is TGTGCCAGTCAGGACGGGGGAAGGCTCTCTGGGGCCAACGTCCTGACTTTC. Protein product: CASQDGGRLSGANVLTF.

This clonotype was seen many times. V is TRBV2 and J is TRBJ2-3; D may match TRBD1 or TRBD2 (5 bases each). The CDR3 sequence is 13 residues long. In germline, CDR1 is SNHLY, CDR2 FYNNEI. The ends were cut back, 8 bases at V and 6 bases at J, with 15 bases in the middle. Here the CDR3 reads CASLWDPADTQYF. As DNA, the CDR3 is TGTGCCAGCCTCTGGGACCCCGCCGATACGCAGTATTTT. The variable domain in full, with the rest retrieved from reference TRBV2 and TRBJ2-3, is EPEVTQTPSHQVTQMGQEVILRCVPISNHLYFYWYRQILGQKVEFLVSFYNNEISEKSEIFDDQFSVERPDGSNFTLKIRSTKLEDSAMYFCASLWDPADTQYFGPGTRLTVL.

A few counts support this clonotype. This chain connects TRBV28 to TRBJ1-5; tentatively, D is TRBD1 (6 bases). The V and J ends lost 7 bases and 6 bases respectively, with 19 bases between them. The CDR3 sequence is 15 residues long. The germline V gene encodes CDR1 MDHEN and CDR2 SYDVKM. The CDR3 loop reads CASNLGGQSGQPQHF. The CDR3 DNA reads as TGTGCCAGCAACCTAGGGGGGCAGTCTGGTCAGCCCCAGCATTTT. Full variable domain (outside the CDR3, taken from reference TRBV28 and TRBJ1-5): DVKVTQSSRYLVKRTGEKVFLECVQDMDHENMFWYRQDPGLGLRLIYFSYDVKMKEKGDIPEGYSVSREKKERFSLILESASTNQTSMYLCASNLGGQSGQPQHFGDGTRLSIL.

This clonotype was seen a few times. V gene TRBV9 combines with J gene TRBJ2-1, with 8 bases aligning to TRBD2. The CDR3 is 20 residues long. Germline CDR1 reads SGDLS; CDR2 reads YYNGEE. V dropped 4 bases and J dropped 0; count of bases not matched to a gene: 18. This CDR3 is CASSLNPGLVDLSSYNEQFF. CDR3 sequence (DNA): TGTGCCAGCAGCCTCAATCCGGGACTAGTCGATCTAAGCTCCTACAATGAGCAGTTCTTC.

The V call is TRBV6-6, the J call TRBJ2-7; 10 bases map to TRBD1. The J segment lost 3 bases and the V segment lost 0 bases, leaving 5 bases of the junction unmatched. Per the germline V gene, CDR1 is MNHNY and CDR2 is SVGAGI (reference sequence). CDR3 length equals 16 residues. This CDR3 is CASSYSRDRGYYEQYF. Here the CDR3 DNA reads TGTGCCAGCAGTTACTCCCGGGACAGGGGTTACTACGAGCAGTACTTC.

Here the CDR3 reads CAISGTSETQYF. The CDR3 nucleotides read TGTGCCATCAGTGGGACTTCGGAGACCCAGTACTTC. The chain joins TRBV10-3 to TRBJ2-5, with D perhaps TRBD2 (5 bases). Germline V gives CDR1 ENHRY, CDR2 SYGVKD. The CDR3 totals 12 residues. V dropped 4 bases and J dropped 5 bases, with 8 bases sitting between them.

This clonotype was counted a few times. The rearrangement joins TRBV6-2 or TRBV6-3 to TRBJ1-1, with unresolved D. The germline gives CDR1 MNHEY, CDR2 SVGEGT. The CDR3 length is 14 residues. Trimming shortened V by 6 bases and J by 2 bases, and 13 bases separated the two germline ends. CDR3 sequence (DNA): TGTGCCAGCAGCCTCACCGGGATAAACACTGAAGCTTTCTTT. Its translation is CASSLTGINTEAFF.

CDR3 bases: TGTGCCAGCAGCAGACTAGCAGCCGGAGAAGATACGCAGTATTTT. This translates into CASSRLAAGEDTQYF. The V and J genes are TRBV7-9 and TRBJ2-3, with 7 bases matching TRBD2. Trimming cost V 5 bases and J 5 bases; bases outside gene matches: 10. The CDR3 is 15 residues long. Germline V gives CDR1 SEHNR, CDR2 FQNEAQ (reference sequence).

The sample holds many counts of this clonotype. This chain joins TRBV5-1 and TRBJ1-1, with D perhaps matching TRBD1 (6 bases). Germline V gene lookup returns CDR1 SGHRS and CDR2 YFSETQ. The CDR3 extends over 15 amino acids. V lost 5 bases and J lost 2, with 16 bases in between. The CDR3 sequence: CASRYAPGANTEAFF. The CDR3, as DNA: TGCGCCAGCAGATACGCCCCAGGGGCTAACACTGAAGCTTTCTTT.

J is TRBJ2-3 and V is TRBV7-2; no definite D call. Between the trimmed V and J ends, which lost 2 bases and 6 bases, there was a span of 12 bases. The CDR3 has 14 amino acids. The germline V gene has CDR1 SGHTA and CDR2 FQGNSA. The CDR3 sequence: CASSLMALLDTQYF. The CDR3 DNA reads TGTGCCAGCAGCTTAATGGCTCTATTGGATACGCAGTATTTT.

This clonotype turned up a few times. The chain is built from TRBV20-1 and TRBJ1-5; perhaps TRBD1 as D (6 bases). The germline gives CDR1 DFQATT, CDR2 SNEGSKA (reference sequence). The ends were cut back, 3 bases at V and 7 bases at J, with 13 bases in the middle. This CDR3 contains 13 residues. The CDR3 is CSASPLGGQPQHF. The CDR3 DNA reads as TGCAGTGCTAGTCCTCTGGGGGGCCAGCCCCAGCATTTT.

This clonotype has only a few counts. V usage is TRBV20-1 and J usage is TRBJ2-1; D gene uncertain. Deletions cut 2 bases from V and 9 bases from J, with 14 bases between. The CDR3 length is 13 residues. CDR1 and CDR2 from the germline V gene are DFQATT and SNEGSKA (reference sequence). The CDR3 reads CSARRWAVGEQFF. The CDR3 coding sequence is TGCAGTGCTAGAAGGTGGGCCGTCGGTGAGCAGTTCTTC.

This clonotype was seen only a few times. The chain combines TRBV24-1 with TRBJ1-1; tentatively, D is TRBD1 (5 bases). There are 16 residues in the CDR3. Deletions cut 10 bases from V and 3 bases from J, with 23 bases between. Germline V CDR1 and CDR2: KGHDR, SFDVKD. The CDR3 loop reads CATTGPGRRGDTEAFF. As DNA, the CDR3 is TGTGCCACTACAGGTCCGGGACGGAGAGGAGACACTGAAGCTTTCTTT.

This rearrangement joins TRBV6-1 to TRBJ1-6, with TRBD1 as a possible D gene (5 bases). The germline V gene encodes CDR1 MNHNS and CDR2 SASEGT. The CDR3 runs 13 residues. V was clipped by 7 bases and J by 5 bases, with 9 bases between them. CDR3 sequence: CASKDSNNSPLHF. In DNA form, the CDR3 reads TGTGCCAGCAAAGACAGTAATAATTCACCCCTCCACTTT.

This clonotype was seen at least ten times. The chain employs TRBV30 and TRBJ2-1, with 12 bases matching TRBD2. The CDR3 length is 14 residues. The V segment lost 0 bases and the J segment 9 bases; nucleotides outside the gene matches: 3. CDR1 is GTSNPN and CDR2 is SVGIG in the germline V gene (reference sequence). The CDR3: CAWSVVLAGGEQFF. The CDR3 coding sequence is TGTGCCTGGAGTGTCGTACTAGCGGGAGGTGAGCAGTTCTTC.

This clonotype was seen only a few times. This could be a read error, since a much larger clone is one nucleotide away. The rearrangement uses TRBV30 and TRBJ1-6; possible D gene TRBD1, 6 bases. The CDR3 extends over 13 amino acids. V dropped 5 bases and J dropped 10 bases, with 15 bases sitting between them. CDR1 and CDR2 from the germline V gene are GTSNPN and SVGIG (reference sequence). The CDR3 protein is CAWGKDSLSPLHF. CDR3 DNA: TGTGCCTGGGGCAAGGACAGCCTCTCACCCCTCCACTTT. Looking up the rest from reference TRBV30 and TRBJ1-6 gives the full variable domain: SQTIHQWPATLVQPVGSPLSLECTVEGTSNPNLYWYRQAAGRGLQLLFYSVGIGQISSEVPQNLSASRPQDRQFILSSKKLLLSDSGFYLCAWGKDSLSPLHFGNGTRLTVT.

This clonotype was seen many times. This rearrangement joins TRBV7-8 to TRBJ1-5; D is undetermined. The CDR3 length is 18 residues. V lost 2 bases and J 0 bases, leaving 17 bases between the germline ends. Germline V gene sequence: CDR1 SGHVS, CDR2 FQNEAQ. The CDR3 DNA reads as TGTGCCAGCAGCTTATCCCCTCCCACAGACTATAGCAATCAGCCCCAGCATTTT. Translated: CASSLSPPTDYSNQPQHF.

V usage is TRBV20-1 and J usage is TRBJ2-1; the D gene could be TRBD1 or TRBD2 (5 bases each). CDR1 and CDR2 from the germline V gene are DFQATT and SNEGSKA (reference sequence). The CDR3 spans 13 residues. Trimming pared 2 bases from V and 8 bases from J, leaving 13 bases between. The CDR3 loop reads CSARLGPRYEQFF. CDR3 in DNA: TGCAGTGCTAGATTGGGACCTAGATATGAGCAGTTCTTC.

CDR3 amino acids: CASQWGTGYEQYF. CDR3 sequence (DNA): TGTGCCAGTCAGTGGGGGACAGGGTACGAGCAGTACTTC. The chain recombines TRBV28 with TRBJ2-7; 9 nucleotides agree with TRBD1. CDR1 MDHEN and CDR2 SYDVKM come from the germline V gene. The V segment lost 9 bases and the J segment 4 bases; nucleotides outside the gene matches: 7. The CDR3 spans 13 residues.

This rearrangement joins TRBV4-1 to TRBJ1-5, with unresolved D. In germline, CDR1 is MGHRA, CDR2 YSYEKL. The ends were cut back, 1 base at V and 6 bases at J, with 10 bases in the middle. This CDR3 region has 14 residues. In nucleotides, the CDR3 is TGCGCCAGCAGCCAAGTTCGGGGTTCTCAGCCCCAGCATTTT. It encodes CASSQVRGSQPQHF.

This clonotype came up a few times. The CDR3: CASSQQGADSPLHF. CDR3 bases: TGTGCCAGCAGCCAACAGGGGGCGGATTCACCCCTCCACTTT. V usage is TRBV4-2 and J usage is TRBJ1-6, with 8 bases identical to TRBD1. Germline assignment: CDR1 LGHNA and CDR2 YNFKEQ. V shed 2 bases and J 8 bases; nucleotides not matched to a gene: 2. This CDR3 region has 14 residues.

The V call is TRBV28, the J call TRBJ2-7; 7 nucleotides align to TRBD2. The CDR3 spans 14 residues. Trimming at V came to 7 bases and at J to 3 bases, leaving 9 bases not matched to a gene. Germline loops: CDR1 MDHEN, CDR2 SYDVKM. The CDR3 protein is CASKLAGGYYEQYF. DNA for the CDR3: TGTGCCAGCAAGTTAGCGGGTGGGTACTACGAGCAGTACTTC.

This clonotype was observed a handful of times. The V call is TRBV19, the J call TRBJ1-5; D unclear. Trimming shortened V by 6 bases and J by 6 bases, and 12 bases separated the two germline ends. Germline V CDR1 and CDR2: LNHDA, SQIVND (reference sequence). This CDR3 contains 13 residues. CDR3 sequence: CASRAGYLQPQHF. The CDR3 bases are TGTGCCAGTAGAGCCGGGTATCTTCAGCCCCAGCATTTT.

The genes are TRBV11-3 and TRBJ2-6; D is tentatively TRBD1 or TRBD2 (5 bases each). The germline V and J ends were trimmed by 1 base and 4 bases, with 8 bases remaining between them. The CDR3 runs 15 residues. Germline V gene lookup returns CDR1 SGHNT and CDR2 YENEEA. The CDR3 DNA reads TGTGCCAGCAGCTTAGTAGGGACCGGGGCCAACGTCCTGACTTTC. It codes for CASSLVGTGANVLTF.

V usage is TRBV28 and J usage is TRBJ1-6; the D is unclear. Per germline, CDR1 MDHEN and CDR2 SYDVKM. The CDR3 is made up of 15 amino acids. V was pared by 3 bases and J by 0 bases, with 6 bases between. The DNA of the CDR3 is TGTGCCAGCAGTTTCGGAGGCTCCTATAATTCACCCCTCCACTTT. Translated, it gives CASSFGGSYNSPLHF.

This clonotype was detected many times. The chain links TRBV20-1 to TRBJ1-5; TRBD1 might be the D (6 bases). CDR3 length: 16 amino acids. V shed 0 bases and J shed 0 bases, with 12 bases lying between them. CDR1 and CDR2 from the germline V gene are DFQATT and SNEGSKA (reference sequence). CDR3 sequence reads: CSARDNREYSNQPQHF. CDR3 nucleotide sequence: TGCAGTGCTAGAGATAACAGGGAGTATAGCAATCAGCCCCAGCATTTT.

This clonotype was found many times. V usage is TRBV14 and J usage is TRBJ2-3; D tentatively fits TRBD1 or TRBD2 (6 bases each). Per the germline V gene, CDR1 is SGHDN and CDR2 is FVKESK. V was trimmed by 2 bases and J by 4 bases, leaving 19 bases between them. The CDR3 runs to 17 residues. The CDR3: CASSQRYSAEGADTQYF. The CDR3 DNA sequence: TGTGCCAGCAGCCAAAGGTACTCAGCGGAGGGGGCAGATACGCAGTATTTT.

The chain carries TRBV28 and TRBJ1-5; the match to TRBD1 covers 8 bases. The germline CDR1 and CDR2 sequences are MDHEN and SYDVKM. V shed 9 bases, J shed 4 bases, and the junction held 5 bases outside the gene matches. The CDR3 contains 13 residues. Here the CDR3 reads CASLTGGNQPQHF. In DNA form, the CDR3 reads TGTGCCAGTCTCACAGGGGGAAATCAGCCCCAGCATTTT. The whole variable domain, remainder taken from reference TRBV28 and TRBJ1-5, is DVKVTQSSRYLVKRTGEKVFLECVQDMDHENMFWYRQDPGLGLRLIYFSYDVKMKEKGDIPEGYSVSREKKERFSLILESASTNQTSMYLCASLTGGNQPQHFGDGTRLSIL.